The rows below give T cell receptor beta chains drawn from one sample of a study of blood T cell repertoires in COVID-19. The data were produced by immunoSEQ multiplex PCR, yet TCRdb's version contains in-frame clones alone and is incomplete. Of roughly 260,000 clones in the sample, more than 75% are singletons; the top ten hold around 9.1%. The material sequenced was peripheral blood. The receptors here all came from a man aged 35 to 55 who had recovered from COVID-19. CDR3s leave out the opening cysteine and the closing phenylalanine or tryptophan.

>TRBJ2-7|TRBV6-2/TRBV6-3
ASSPQWAEQY
>TRBJ2-2|TRBV27
ASSLVRVRTGELF
>TRBJ1-1|TRBV7-9
ASSLAEGMNTEAF
>TRBJ2-1|TRBV7-2
ASSPQRGGFHEQF
>TRBJ2-7|TRBV25-1
ASSPSGGGAYEQY
>TRBJ1-6|TRBV3-1/TRBV3-2
ASSAGTGLSPLH
>TRBJ2-3|TRBV19
ASRDSGEDTQY
>TRBJ1-1|TRBV7-2
ASSLDLANEAF
>TRBJ2-3|TRBV6-5
ASSPRGPGDTQY
>TRBJ2-4|TRBV18
ASSPQGRRMGNIQY
>TRBJ2-2|TRBV24-1
ATSERSDTGELF
>TRBJ2-5|TRBV7-8
ASSLARGDGAQKTQY
>TRBJ1-4|TRBV5-4
ASSQGGLGEKLF
>TRBJ1-2|TRBV3-1/TRBV3-2
ASSLRYRGKGYGYT
>TRBJ2-3|TRBV7-9
ASSARGGSTDTQY
>TRBJ2-3|TRBV14
ASSPTPGDTQY
>TRBJ2-3|TRBV5-1
ASSLQGDKTDTQY
>TRBJ1-2|TRBV25-1
ASSESGRGGGYT
>TRBJ2-1|TRBV7-9
ASSVLAYSYNEQF
>TRBJ1-2|TRBV30
AWSRRDRVGGYT
>TRBJ2-1|TRBV29-1
SVGGTSGSGNEQF
>TRBJ2-7|TRBV7-2
ASSLYPEPYEQY
>TRBJ1-6|TRBV24-1
ATSDQGTGRIGTLH
>TRBJ2-1|TRBV11-2
ASSQNRQTYNEQF
>TRBJ1-5|TRBV7-2
ASSSNNQPQH
>TRBJ2-1|TRBV27
ASSLTGSSYNEQF
>TRBJ2-7|TRBV10-3
AISEGQGYEQY
>TRBJ2-1|TRBV24-1
ATSDNVGGIINEQF
>TRBJ2-2|TRBV3-1/TRBV3-2
ASSAARVGGTGELF
>TRBJ2-1|TRBV6-2/TRBV6-3
ASSPLEGDEQF
>TRBJ2-7|TRBV3-1/TRBV3-2
ASSRSSSASYEQY
>TRBJ1-6|TRBV30
AWSSSSSRSPLH
>TRBJ1-2|TRBV19
ASSPTGHYGYT
>TRBJ1-2|TRBV19
ASSRAAGAYGYT
>TRBJ1-3|TRBV27
ASLSLSGNTIY
>TRBJ2-5|TRBV19
ASSIPGAGAVQETQY
>TRBJ1-6|TRBV13
ASSYGTATNSPLH
>TRBJ2-7|TRBV6-5
ASSYFTGGYEQY
>TRBJ2-7|TRBV7-2
ASSLRGLAYEQY
>TRBJ2-5|TRBV4-3
ASSQSQGSRETQY
>TRBJ1-5|TRBV19
ASTTQGGSNQPQH
>TRBJ2-7|TRBV27
ASSSTGTENHEQY